One sample yielded the 20 T cell receptor beta chains listed below, sequenced in a study of CD8+ T cells in alopecia areata. The treatment is: oral pan-JAK inhibitor, 5-10 mg twice daily. After isolation, RNA underwent reverse transcription to generate cDNA as the sequencing template. Repertoires were generated with immunoSEQ multiplex PCR, while TCRdb's copy carries only in-frame clones and drops some. The data contain some 220,000 clones, about 57% of them singletons. The sequencing used CD4+ T cells sorted from blood, collected at week 4, from a patient treated with tofacitinib. Every receptor here comes from a human donor with alopecia areata.

The chain links TRBV4-1 to TRBJ1-4; 7 bases fit TRBD1. Germline V gene sequence: CDR1 MGHRA, CDR2 YSYEKL. J was trimmed by 6 bases and V by 4 bases; bases with no gene match: 8. This CDR3 is built from 15 residues. The CDR3 loop reads CASSLGTEPYEKLFF. The DNA of the CDR3 is TGCGCCAGCAGCCTTGGGACAGAGCCCTATGAAAAACTGTTTTTT.

The chain links TRBV2 to TRBJ1-2; no firm D call. The V end lost 3 bases, the J end lost 3 bases, and 5 bases lay between the germline ends. Germline V lookup: CDR1 SNHLY, CDR2 FYNNEI. This CDR3 has 12 amino acids. CDR3 protein: CASSEADYGYTF. As DNA, the CDR3 is TGTGCCAGCAGTGAGGCAGACTATGGCTACACCTTC.

The chain is built from TRBV30 and TRBJ1-6; D gene ambiguous. V dropped 1 base and J dropped 8 bases, with 12 bases sitting between them. Germline CDR1 and CDR2: GTSNPN and SVGIG (reference sequence). CDR3 size: 14 residues. In nucleotides, the CDR3 is TGTGCCTGGAGTGCCCGGGGATGGGATTCACCCCTCCACTTT. Protein: CAWSARGWDSPLHF.

V usage is TRBV5-1 and J usage is TRBJ1-6, with D unresolved. This CDR3 has 14 amino acids. Looked up from germline, CDR1 is SGHRS and CDR2 is YFSETQ. V was shortened by 6 bases and J by 8 bases, with 15 bases between the two germline ends. CDR3 loop: CASNIGVLDSPLHF. In nucleotides, the CDR3 is TGCGCCAGCAACATAGGTGTTTTGGATTCACCCCTCCACTTT.

J is TRBJ2-5 and V is TRBV7-2; possible D gene TRBD1, 6 bases. Trimming shortened V by 2 bases and J by 7 bases, and 23 bases separated the two germline ends. This CDR3 spans 17 amino acids. Germline CDR1 SGHTA, CDR2 FQGNSA. CDR3 region: CASSLQSRAPSRGTQYF. The CDR3 DNA reads as TGTGCCAGCAGCTTACAGTCCCGGGCCCCAAGCAGGGGGACCCAGTACTTC.

The rearrangement links TRBV5-6 to TRBJ2-3, with D perhaps assigned TRBD1 or TRBD2 (6 bases each). Looked up from germline, CDR1 is SGHDT and CDR2 is YYEEEE. The CDR3 has 17 residues. Trimming removed 1 base at V and 1 base at J, with 16 bases between. The CDR3 bases are TGTGCCAGCAGCTTGTATGCCCGGGGGCGCGGCACAGATACGCAGTATTTT. It translates to CASSLYARGRGTDTQYF. Variable domain in full (rest from reference TRBV5-6 and TRBJ2-3): DAGVTQSPTHLIKTRGQQVTLRCSPKSGHDTVSWYQQALGQGPQFIFQYYEEEERQRGNFPDRFSGHQFPNYSSELNVNALLLGDSALYLCASSLYARGRGTDTQYFGPGTRLTVL.

V gene TRBV11-2 combines with J gene TRBJ2-1; possibly TRBD1 for D (6 bases). Germline loops: CDR1 SGHAT, CDR2 FQNNGV. V lost 2 bases to trimming and J lost 2 bases, with 13 bases between them. The CDR3 spans 16 residues. The CDR3 region has the DNA TGTGCCAGCAGCTTACGAGGCGCAGGGGCCTACAATGAGCAGTTCTTC. Translating gives CASSLRGAGAYNEQFF.

The CDR3 region is CASSPLGGEGQTNIQYF. CDR3 nucleotide sequence: TGCGCCAGCAGCCCCCTCGGAGGAGAGGGACAAACAAACATTCAGTACTTC. This chain connects TRBV5-1 to TRBJ2-4; TRBD1 might be the D (6 bases). V was shortened by 4 bases and J by 6 bases, with 23 bases between the two germline ends. The CDR3 has 17 residues. Germline CDR1 is SGHRS and CDR2 is YFSETQ.

The chain combines TRBV29-1 with TRBJ2-7, with D perhaps matching TRBD2 (6 bases). The germline V gene encodes CDR1 SQVTM and CDR2 ANQGSEA. The V and J ends lost 7 bases and 6 bases respectively, with 19 bases between them. The CDR3 covers 13 residues. The CDR3 nucleotides are TGCAGCGGCCAAAACGGCGGGGACGCCGAGCAGTACTTC. This translates into CSGQNGGDAEQYF.

This clone was seen once. The rearrangement joins TRBV9 to TRBJ2-1; 7 positions agree with TRBD1. This CDR3 comprises 14 residues. Germline CDR1 reads SGDLS; CDR2 reads YYNGEE. The ends lost 4 bases at V and 5 bases at J; junction bases unmatched: 6. The CDR3 DNA reads as TGTGCCAGCAGCAGGGACAGTATCAACAATGAGCAGTTCTTC. It codes for CASSRDSINNEQFF. Together with reference TRBV9 and TRBJ2-1, the CDR3 gives the full variable domain: DSGVTQTPKHLITATGQRVTLRCSPRSGDLSVYWYQQSLDQGLQFLIQYYNGEERAKGNILERFSAQQFPDLHSELNLSSLELGDSALYFCASSRDSINNEQFFGPGTRLTVL.

This clone was counted a few times. V gene TRBV29-1 combines with J gene TRBJ1-4; 10 bases are shared with TRBD1. The CDR3 sequence is 12 residues long. The ends lost 6 bases at V and 11 bases at J; junction bases unmatched: 6. Germline CDR1 reads SQVTM; CDR2 reads ANQGSEA. The CDR3 is CSVPDRGEKLFF. The CDR3 bases are TGCAGCGTCCCGGACAGGGGGGAGAAACTGTTTTTT.

The rearrangement links TRBV6-6 to TRBJ2-7; TRBD1 matches at 7 bases. This CDR3 is 12 amino acids long. Germline CDR1 MNHNY, CDR2 SVGAGI (reference sequence). V was clipped by 6 bases and J by 6 bases; unmatched bases: 5. The CDR3 here is CASRATGSEQYF. The CDR3 DNA reads as TGTGCCAGCAGAGCGACAGGGTCCGAGCAGTACTTC.

The J gene is TRBJ2-7, the V gene TRBV19, with TRBD2 matching 9 bases. Germline trimming cut 3 bases from V and 3 bases from J; bases unmatched to any gene: 3. In germline, CDR1 is LNHDA, CDR2 SQIVND (reference sequence). The CDR3 is 14 amino acids. As DNA, the CDR3 is TGTGCCAGTAGTATCAGCGGGGGGAACTACGAGCAGTACTTC. As protein: CASSISGGNYEQYF.

This clone occurred a few times. The rearrangement uses TRBV30 and TRBJ2-7; no firm D call. In germline, CDR1 is GTSNPN, CDR2 SVGIG (reference sequence). The V gene lost 0 bases and the J gene lost 7 bases, with 4 bases spanning the gap. There are 10 residues in the CDR3. CDR3 region: CAWSVREQYF. In nucleotides, the CDR3 is TGTGCCTGGAGTGTACGGGAGCAGTACTTC.

This clone has more than one count but fewer than ten. V usage is TRBV27 and J usage is TRBJ1-5; no clear D gene. This CDR3 contains 16 residues. Per germline, CDR1 MNHEY and CDR2 SMNVEV (reference sequence). V was trimmed by 2 bases and J by 2 bases, leaving 13 bases between them. The CDR3 spells CASSLKASHGNQPQHF. DNA of the CDR3: TGTGCCAGCAGTTTAAAAGCCTCCCACGGCAATCAGCCCCAGCATTTT.

This clone was seen only a few times. The genes are TRBV30 and TRBJ1-4; 7 nucleotides line up with TRBD1. CDR1 and CDR2 (germline): GTSNPN, SVGIG (reference sequence). The V and J ends lost 4 bases and 3 bases, in that order; junction bases with no gene match: 5. The CDR3 runs to 14 residues. The CDR3 is CAWKQGRANEKLFF. In DNA form, the CDR3 reads TGTGCCTGGAAACAGGGGAGAGCTAATGAAAAACTGTTTTTT.

The gene calls are TRBV7-2 and TRBJ2-1; 9 nucleotides agree with TRBD2. With V trimmed by 5 bases and J by 9 bases, 11 bases remained unmatched. Germline values: CDR1 SGHTA, CDR2 FQGNSA. The CDR3 sequence is 15 residues long. CDR3 in amino acids: CASSNVISGGGEQFF. The CDR3 DNA is TGTGCCAGCAGCAACGTGATTAGCGGGGGCGGTGAGCAGTTCTTC.

In this sample, this clone turned up a few times. The chain joins TRBV29-1 to TRBJ2-2, with 8 bases matching TRBD2. J lost 5 bases, V lost 3 bases, and 5 bases had no gene match. The germline gives CDR1 SQVTM, CDR2 ANQGSEA. This CDR3 has 14 amino acids. The chain's CDR3 is CSVDAGGVTGELFF. The CDR3 DNA reads as TGCAGCGTTGATGCGGGGGGCGTAACCGGGGAGCTGTTTTTT.

CDR3 DNA: TGTGCCATCAGTGATCCGGGCAAGAGTCCGACCGAGCAGTACTTC. The encoded protein is CAISDPGKSPTEQYF. This sequence joins TRBV10-3 and TRBJ2-7; D unresolved. Trimming left V 3 bases short and J 6 bases short, with 18 bases between. The CDR3 has 15 residues. The germline V gene has CDR1 ENHRY and CDR2 SYGVKD.

The rearrangement links TRBV2 to TRBJ2-7; unclear D gene. CDR3 length: 11 amino acids. The V gene lost 4 bases and the J gene lost 7 bases, with 8 bases spanning the gap. Germline CDR1 reads SNHLY; CDR2 reads FYNNEI. Here the CDR3 DNA reads TGTGCCAGCAGTGTAATTCGGGAGCAGTACTTC. This translates into CASSVIREQYF.